Given below is one T cell receptor (beta chain) in context. The antigen remains unidentified. Method: immunoSEQ multiplex PCR; TCRdb's copy keeps in-frame clones and lacks some. The data contain 250,000 to 300,000 clones, roughly 89% of them singletons. Germline V gene sequence: CDR1 SGDLS, CDR2 YYNGEE. CDR3 length: 17 residues. Losses at the gene ends were 4 bases for V and 6 bases for J; bases not matched to a gene: 15. The data stem from a study of cytomegalovirus exposure and HLA in healthy donors. Whole-study results and caveats: Investigators reported approximately 150 TCR beta chains as tied to cytomegalovirus. Under in vitro conditions, a few CMV-associated chains were confirmed as specific for CMV antigens. According to a later analysis, TCR clusters from the first cohort tended to co-occur in the 110 or so validation repertoires.

The V call is TRBV9, the J call TRBJ1-1; TRBD1 aligns across 10 bases. Sequencing was carried out using PBMCs. The TCR comes from a young woman in good health and CMV-seronegative. CDR3 protein: CASSNRTGGRLGAEAFF. In DNA form, the CDR3 reads TGTGCCAGCAGCAACCGGACAGGGGGGAGATTAGGTGCTGAAGCTTTCTTT.